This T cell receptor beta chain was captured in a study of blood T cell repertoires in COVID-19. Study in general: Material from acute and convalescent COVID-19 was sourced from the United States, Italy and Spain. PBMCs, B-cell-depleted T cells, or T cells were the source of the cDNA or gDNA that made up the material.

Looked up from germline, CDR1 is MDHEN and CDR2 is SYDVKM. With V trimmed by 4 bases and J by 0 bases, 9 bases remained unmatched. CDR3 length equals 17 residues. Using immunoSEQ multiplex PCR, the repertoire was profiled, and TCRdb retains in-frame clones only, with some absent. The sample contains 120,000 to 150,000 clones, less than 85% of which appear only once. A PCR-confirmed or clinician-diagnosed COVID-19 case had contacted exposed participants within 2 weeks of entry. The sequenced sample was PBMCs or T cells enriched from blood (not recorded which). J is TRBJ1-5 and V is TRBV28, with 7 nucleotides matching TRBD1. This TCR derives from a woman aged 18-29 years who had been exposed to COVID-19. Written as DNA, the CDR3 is TGTGCCAGCAGTTCCGATTCGAGGGGGCATAGCAATCAGCCCCAGCATTTT. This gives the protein CASSSDSRGHSNQPQHF.